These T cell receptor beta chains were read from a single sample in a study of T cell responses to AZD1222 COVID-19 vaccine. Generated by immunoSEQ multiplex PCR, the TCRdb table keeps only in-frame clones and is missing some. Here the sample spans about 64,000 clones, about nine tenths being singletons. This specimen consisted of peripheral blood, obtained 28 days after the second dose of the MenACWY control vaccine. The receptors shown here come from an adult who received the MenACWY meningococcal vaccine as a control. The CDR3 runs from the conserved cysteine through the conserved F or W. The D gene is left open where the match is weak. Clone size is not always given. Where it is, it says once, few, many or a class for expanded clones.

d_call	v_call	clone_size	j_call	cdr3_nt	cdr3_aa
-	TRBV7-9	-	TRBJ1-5	TGTGCCAGCAGCCCCGGAGGTGATCAGCCCCAGCATTTT	CASSPGGDQPQHF
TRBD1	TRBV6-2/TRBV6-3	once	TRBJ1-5	TGTGCCAGCAGTAACCGACAGGGACGCAATCAGCCCCAGCATTTT	CASSNRQGRNQPQHF
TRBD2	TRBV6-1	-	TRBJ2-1	TGTGCCAGCAGTGAAGCCGGGACTAGCGTTTATGAGCAGTTCTTC	CASSEAGTSVYEQFF
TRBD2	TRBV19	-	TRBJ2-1	TGTGCCAGTAGCCGTCGGGTCGGGAGGGGCGGGAATGAGCAGTTCTTC	CASSRRVGRGGNEQFF
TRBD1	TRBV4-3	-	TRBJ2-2	TGCGCCAGCAGCCACACCAGGACAGGGGCGGACGGGGAGCTGTTTTTT	CASSHTRTGADGELFF
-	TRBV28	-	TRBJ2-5	TGTGCCAGCACCCGATCCGGGGGGACCCAGTACTTC	CASTRSGGTQYF
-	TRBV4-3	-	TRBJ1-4	TGCGCCAGCAGCCAAGATCGATCCGATAAACTGTTTTTT	CASSQDRSDKLFF
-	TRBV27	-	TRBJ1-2	TGTGCCAGCAGTCGTTACGCACAGGGAGGATTCGGCTACACCTTC	CASSRYAQGGFGYTF
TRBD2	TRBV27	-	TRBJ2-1	TGTGCCAGCAGTTTATCGACTAGCGGGTTTCTCAATGAGCAGTTCTTC	CASSLSTSGFLNEQFF
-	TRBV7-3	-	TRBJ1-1	TGTGCCAGCAGCTCCGGGACAAGCAACACTGAAGCTTTCTTT	CASSSGTSNTEAFF
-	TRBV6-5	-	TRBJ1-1	TGTGCCAGCAGAGTGTCAGGTCGAGCTTTCTTT	CASRVSGRAFF
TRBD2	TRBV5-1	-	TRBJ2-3	TGCGCCAGCAGCCCGGTAGCGGGAGCCGATACGCAGTATTTT	CASSPVAGADTQYF
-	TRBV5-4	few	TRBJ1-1	TGTGCCAGCAGTCCGACGGTGACGAACACTGAAGCTTTCTTT	CASSPTVTNTEAFF
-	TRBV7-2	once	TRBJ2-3	TGTGCCAGCAGCCCGGGTGGTCGCACAGATACGCAGTATTTT	CASSPGGRTDTQYF
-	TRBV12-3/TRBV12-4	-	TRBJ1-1	TGTGCCAGCAGTTTGTCGGAGACGGCTGAAGCTTTCTTT	CASSLSETAEAFF
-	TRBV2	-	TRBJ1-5	TGTGCCAGCAGTGAAGCGCAGGGCAGAAATCAGCCCCAGCATTTT	CASSEAQGRNQPQHF